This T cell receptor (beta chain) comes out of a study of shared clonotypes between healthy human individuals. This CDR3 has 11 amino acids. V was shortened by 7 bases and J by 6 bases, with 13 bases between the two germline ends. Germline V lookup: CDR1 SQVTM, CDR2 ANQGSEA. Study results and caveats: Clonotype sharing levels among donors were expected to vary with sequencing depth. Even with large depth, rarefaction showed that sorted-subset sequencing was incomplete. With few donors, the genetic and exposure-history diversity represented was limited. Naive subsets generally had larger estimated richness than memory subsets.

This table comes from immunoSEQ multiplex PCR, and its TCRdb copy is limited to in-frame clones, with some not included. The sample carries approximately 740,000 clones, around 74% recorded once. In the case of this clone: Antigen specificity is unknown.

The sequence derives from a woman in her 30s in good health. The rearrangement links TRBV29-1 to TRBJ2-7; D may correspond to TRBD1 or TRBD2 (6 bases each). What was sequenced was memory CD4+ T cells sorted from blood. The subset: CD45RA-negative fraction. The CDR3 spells CSGQQGLEQYF. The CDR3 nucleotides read TGCAGCGGCCAACAGGGACTCGAGCAGTACTTC.